This TCR beta chain was obtained from a study of PD-L1 blockade in urothelial cancer. Across the whole study: Blood samples had a median of around 150,000 T cells.

Locally advanced or metastatic urothelial carcinoma was present in patients. Sequencing was performed with immunoSEQ multiplex PCR; in TCRdb, only in-frame clones are kept and a portion is missing. This table holds tens of thousands of clones, 70% to 85% found once. Deletions cut 4 bases from V and 7 bases from J, with 11 bases between. CDR1 and CDR2 (germline): MNHNS, SASEGT. The CDR3 loop spans 13 amino acids. The receptor comes from a man in his 70s with urothelial cancer. Sequenced here: PBMCs, sampled around atezolizumab (anti-PD-L1) treatment. This chain uses TRBV6-1 with TRBJ2-1; D remains unclear. CDR3 sequence reads: CASSVRTENEQFF. DNA of the CDR3: TGTGCCAGCAGTGTTCGAACGGAGAATGAGCAGTTCTTC.